These 3 T cell receptor beta chains were sequenced from one sample in a study of T cell repertoires in cytomegalovirus infection. Antigen specificity for these receptors is unknown. MiXCR, run by TCRdb on the reads, gives a single entry per CDR3 protein. There are 650,000 to 900,000 distinct CDR3 sequences in the sample; 32% occur only once, and roughly an eighth lies in the top ten. The source was cultured CD8+ T cells from PBMCs, collected from culture after CMV antigen stimulation. The receptors here all came from a human donor in good health (CMV status not recorded). Some clones in this sample may be carry-over from other donors' samples.

V and J are TRBV19 and TRBJ2-7; D is perhaps TRBD1 (7 bases). V was cut by 5 bases and J by 3 bases, with 11 bases left in between. CDR3 size: 13 residues. From germline, CDR1 is LNHDA and CDR2 SQIVND (reference sequence). The CDR3 loop reads CASSWGDSYEQYV. For the CDR3, the DNA is TGTGCCAGTAGTTGGGGGGACAGCTACGAGCAGTACGTC.

The chain links TRBV19 to TRBJ2-1; D might be TRBD2 (5 bases). Deletions cut 3 bases from V and 12 bases from J, with 9 bases between. The CDR3 is 11 residues long. The germline V gene encodes CDR1 LNHDA and CDR2 SQIVND (reference sequence). CDR3 DNA sequence: TGTGCCAGTAGTATCGCCGGGGTGCAGTTCTTC. It codes for CASSIAGVQFF.

This clonotype was detected a few times. The chain links TRBV6-1 to TRBJ1-1; no firm D call. V was trimmed by 6 bases and J by 5 bases, leaving 7 bases between them. This CDR3 region has 11 residues. CDR1 and CDR2 (germline): MNHNS, SASEGT. The CDR3 bases are TGTGCCAGCAGACTGAGGACTGAAGCTTTCTTT. Its protein product is CASRLRTEAFF.